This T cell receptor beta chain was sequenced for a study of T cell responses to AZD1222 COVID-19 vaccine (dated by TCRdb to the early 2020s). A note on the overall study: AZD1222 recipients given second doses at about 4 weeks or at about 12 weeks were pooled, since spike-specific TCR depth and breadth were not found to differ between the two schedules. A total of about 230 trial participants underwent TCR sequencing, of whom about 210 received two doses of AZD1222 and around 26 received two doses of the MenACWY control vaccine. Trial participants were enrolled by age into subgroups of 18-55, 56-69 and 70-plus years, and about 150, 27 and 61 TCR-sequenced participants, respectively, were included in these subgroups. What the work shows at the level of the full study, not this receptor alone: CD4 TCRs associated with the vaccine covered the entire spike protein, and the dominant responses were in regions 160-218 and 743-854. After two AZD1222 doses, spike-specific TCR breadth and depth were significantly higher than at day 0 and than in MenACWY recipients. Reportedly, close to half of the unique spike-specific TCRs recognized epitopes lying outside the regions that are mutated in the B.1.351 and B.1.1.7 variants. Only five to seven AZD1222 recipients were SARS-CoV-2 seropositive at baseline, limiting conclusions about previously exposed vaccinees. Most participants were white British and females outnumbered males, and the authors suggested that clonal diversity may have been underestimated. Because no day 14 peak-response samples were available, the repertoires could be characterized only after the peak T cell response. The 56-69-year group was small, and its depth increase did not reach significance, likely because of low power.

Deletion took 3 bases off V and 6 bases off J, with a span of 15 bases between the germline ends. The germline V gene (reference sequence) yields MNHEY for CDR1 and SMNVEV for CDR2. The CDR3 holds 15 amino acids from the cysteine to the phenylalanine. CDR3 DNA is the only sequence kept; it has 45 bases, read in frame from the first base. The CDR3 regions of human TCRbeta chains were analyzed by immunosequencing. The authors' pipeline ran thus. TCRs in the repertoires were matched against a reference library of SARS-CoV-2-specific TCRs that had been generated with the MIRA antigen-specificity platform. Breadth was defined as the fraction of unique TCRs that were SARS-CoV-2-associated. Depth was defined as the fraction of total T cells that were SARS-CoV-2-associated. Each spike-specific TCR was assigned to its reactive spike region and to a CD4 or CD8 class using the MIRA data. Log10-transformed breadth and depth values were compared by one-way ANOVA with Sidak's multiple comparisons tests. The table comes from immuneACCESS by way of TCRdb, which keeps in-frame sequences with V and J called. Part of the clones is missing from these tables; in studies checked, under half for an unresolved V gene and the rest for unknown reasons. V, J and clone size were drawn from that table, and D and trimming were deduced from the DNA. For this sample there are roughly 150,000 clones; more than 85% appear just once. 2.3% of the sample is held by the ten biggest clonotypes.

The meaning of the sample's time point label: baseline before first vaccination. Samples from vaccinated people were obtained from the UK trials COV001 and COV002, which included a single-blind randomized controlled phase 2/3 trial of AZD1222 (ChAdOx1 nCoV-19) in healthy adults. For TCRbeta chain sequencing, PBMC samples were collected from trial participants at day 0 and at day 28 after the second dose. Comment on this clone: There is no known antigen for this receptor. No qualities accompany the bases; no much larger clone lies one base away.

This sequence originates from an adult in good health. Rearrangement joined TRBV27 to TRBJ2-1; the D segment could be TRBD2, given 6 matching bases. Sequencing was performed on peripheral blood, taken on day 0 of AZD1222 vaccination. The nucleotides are TGTGCCAGCAGTTTTTCGAGACTGGGGGGCAATGAGCAGTTCTTC. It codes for CASSFSRLGGNEQFF.